This T cell receptor (beta chain) comes out of a study of control samples from healthy donors and cancer patients. CDR1 and CDR2 from the germline V gene are MDHEN and SYDVKM. The J segment lost 4 bases and the V segment lost 7 bases, leaving 13 bases of the junction unmatched. The CDR3 covers 16 residues. Profiling relied on immunoSEQ multiplex PCR, and the TCRdb table lists in-frame clones only, not all of them. This table holds approximately 120,000 clones, approximately 87% found once. The V gene is TRBV28, the J gene TRBJ1-2, with 9 bases matching TRBD1. This TCR was sampled from a man in his fifties or sixties in good health. The sequencing sample was made of blood. CDR3 amino acids: CASTQTGQGGTYGYTF. In DNA, the CDR3 is TGTGCCAGCACCCAAACGGGACAGGGTGGGACCTATGGCTACACCTTC.